The present T cell receptor (beta chain) was sequenced within a study of neurological immune-mediated disorders. The study, taken as a whole, reports: There were no CDR3 amino acid sequences shared by expanded clones across subjects, a result suggesting private repertoires in all groups.

This CDR3 is 16 amino acids long. The germline CDR1 and CDR2 sequences are SGHRS and YFSETQ. The junction had 5 bases not matched to a gene; V was cut back by 0 bases and J by 3 bases. As for this clonotype: Antigen specificity is unknown.

The cDNA was synthesized by 5'RACE incorporating 10-nucleotide random UMIs. Every sequencing run produced over 170 million TCR-beta sequences that came from 15-18 subjects. TCRdb analysed the 5' RACE reads with MiXCR anew, one entry per CDR3 protein. The sample has tens of thousands of distinct CDR3 sequences, less than 6% seen once; the top ten hold 2% to 2.5%. Volunteers from a blood bank in Maryland, USA, made up the healthy controls. The sequenced sample was CD4+ T cells from blood. This chain uses TRBV5-1 with TRBJ2-1, with TRBD2 identical over 8 bases. The clonotype was recovered from a woman aged 45-65 years in good health. CDR3 sequence reads: CASSLALAGGYNEQFF. The CDR3 nucleotides read TGCGCCAGCAGCTTGGCCCTTGCGGGAGGCTACAATGAGCAGTTCTTC.